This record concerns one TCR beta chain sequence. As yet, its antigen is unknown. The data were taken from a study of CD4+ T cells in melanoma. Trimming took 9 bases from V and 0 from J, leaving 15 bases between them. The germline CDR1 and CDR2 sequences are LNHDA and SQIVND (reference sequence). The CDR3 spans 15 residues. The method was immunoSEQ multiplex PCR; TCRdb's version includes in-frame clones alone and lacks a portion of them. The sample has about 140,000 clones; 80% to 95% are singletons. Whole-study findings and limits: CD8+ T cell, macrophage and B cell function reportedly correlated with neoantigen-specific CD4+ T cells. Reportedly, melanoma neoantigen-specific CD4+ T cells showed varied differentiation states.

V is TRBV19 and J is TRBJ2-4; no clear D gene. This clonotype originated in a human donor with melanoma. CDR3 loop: CASLWVQLAKNIQYF. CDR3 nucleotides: TGTGCCAGCCTCTGGGTACAACTAGCCAAAAACATTCAGTACTTC. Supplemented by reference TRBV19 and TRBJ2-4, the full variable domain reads DGGITQSPKYLFRKEGQNVTLSCEQNLNHDAMYWYRQDPGQGLRLIYYSQIVNDFQKGDIAEGYSVSREKKESFPLTVTSAQKNPTAFYLCASLWVQLAKNIQYFGAGTRLSVL.